These 17 T cell receptor beta chains share one sample of origin, sequenced in a study of identical twins' blood T cells. Each CDR3 protein is one row after TCRdb ran MiXCR on the 5' RACE reads. Of around 380,000 distinct CDR3 sequences in the sample, about 28% are singletons; the top ten hold 6% to 7%. Specimen: PBMCs. The receptors here all came from a woman between 18 and 50 years old in good health.

The V and J genes are TRBV10-3 and TRBJ2-1, with no clear D. The CDR3 contains 11 residues. The V gene lost 4 bases and the J gene lost 10 bases, with 8 bases spanning the gap. Germline values: CDR1 ENHRY, CDR2 SYGVKD. CDR3 sequence (DNA): TGTGCCATCAGTGGTCCCAGAGAGCAGTTCTTC. It specifies CAISGPREQFF.

This clonotype was recorded a few times. CDR3 DNA: TGTGCCAGCAGCCAATCCAGGGGGCATGGCTACACCTTC. It translates to CASSQSRGHGYTF. The V and J genes are TRBV14 and TRBJ1-2; TRBD1 agrees at 8 bases. The V gene's germline CDR1 is SGHDN and CDR2 FVKESK. J gave up 6 bases and V 2 bases, and 2 bases lay outside the gene matches. The CDR3 has 13 residues.

The table lists this clonotype with a few counts. The chain has TRBV29-1 and TRBJ2-2; 9 bases match TRBD1. This CDR3 has 15 amino acids. CDR1 SQVTM and CDR2 ANQGSEA come from the germline V gene. After removal of 7 bases from V and 6 bases from J, the junction contained 12 bases not matched to a gene. The CDR3 DNA follows: TGCAGCGCCCCGGGGGGACAGGGAATTGCCGGGGAGCTGTTTTTT. This codes for CSAPGGQGIAGELFF.

The genes are TRBV20-1 and TRBJ1-1; D is perhaps TRBD1 (5 bases). The CDR3 has 15 residues. Germline V gene data show CDR1 as DFQATT and CDR2 as SNEGSKA (reference sequence). Trimming removed 6 bases at V and 0 bases at J, with 17 bases between. The CDR3 reads CSASRGGGLNTEAFF. DNA of the CDR3: TGCAGTGCCAGTAGGGGAGGAGGTTTGAACACTGAAGCTTTCTTT.

About this clonotype itself: A read error may account for a junction end that differs from germline. CDR3 sequence (DNA): TGTGTCAGCAGCTTAGGGCCCAACAATGAGCAGTTCTTC. It translates to CVSSLGPNNEQFF. The chain recombines TRBV11-3 with TRBJ2-1, with unresolved D. The CDR3 covers 13 residues. CDR1 and CDR2 from the germline V gene are SGHNT and YENEEA.

The rearrangement uses TRBV7-9 and TRBJ1-5, with 7 bases identical to TRBD1. From germline, CDR1 is SEHNR and CDR2 FQNEAQ (reference sequence). J was trimmed by 7 bases and V by 0 bases; bases with no gene match: 9. The CDR3 sequence is 16 residues long. Here the CDR3 reads CASSLALTGPRQPQHF. The CDR3 bases are TGTGCCAGCAGCTTAGCGCTGACAGGGCCTCGGCAGCCCCAGCATTTT.

Only a few counts were recorded for this clonotype. V is TRBV20-1 and J is TRBJ1-1, with D perhaps matching TRBD1 (5 bases). The CDR3 is 14 residues long. Deletions cut 6 bases from V and 1 base from J, with 15 bases between. Germline CDR1 DFQATT, CDR2 SNEGSKA (reference sequence). DNA of the CDR3: TGCAGTGCAGCTATACTCCAGGGGAACACTGAAGCTTTCTTT. Translated: CSAAILQGNTEAFF.

The sample holds many counts of this clonotype. This chain links TRBV29-1 with TRBJ1-2; D is unresolved. Trimming left V 5 bases short and J 6 bases short, with 13 bases between. The CDR3 totals 12 residues. Per germline, CDR1 SQVTM and CDR2 ANQGSEA. CDR3 sequence: CSVTEALDGYTF. The CDR3 bases are TGCAGCGTTACTGAGGCGTTGGATGGCTACACCTTC.

This clonotype was picked up a small number of times. The chain links TRBV2 to TRBJ1-2, with D maybe TRBD1 (6 bases). The CDR3 covers 13 residues. Looked up from germline, CDR1 is SNHLY and CDR2 is FYNNEI. V was trimmed by 9 bases and J by 4 bases, leaving 15 bases between them. Here the CDR3 reads CARGVTGAYGYTF. The CDR3 DNA sequence: TGTGCCAGGGGAGTGACAGGCGCCTATGGCTACACCTTC. Looking up the rest from reference TRBV2 and TRBJ1-2 gives the full variable domain: EPEVTQTPSHQVTQMGQEVILRCVPISNHLYFYWYRQILGQKVEFLVSFYNNEISEKSEIFDDQFSVERPDGSNFTLKIRSTKLEDSAMYFCARGVTGAYGYTFGSGTRLTVV.

This clonotype was counted only a few times. The chain couples TRBV10-3 to TRBJ2-7; TRBD2 agrees at 13 bases. The germline V gene has CDR1 ENHRY and CDR2 SYGVKD. The V segment lost 6 bases and the J segment 7 bases; nucleotides outside the gene matches: 9. This CDR3 comprises 15 residues. CDR3 sequence (DNA): TGTGCCATCAGAAAAGAGGGACTAGCGGGACGAGAGCAGTACTTC. The encoded protein is CAIRKEGLAGREQYF.

The CDR3 sequence is CASSFAEKLFF. The CDR3 DNA reads as TGTGCCAGCAGCTTTGCGGAAAAACTGTTTTTT. The chain uses TRBV11-2 and TRBJ1-4; D is unclear. The V gene lost 3 bases and the J gene lost 8 bases, with 4 bases spanning the gap. Germline values: CDR1 SGHAT, CDR2 FQNNGV. This CDR3 has 11 amino acids.

This clonotype appeared many times. The V call is TRBV7-9, the J call TRBJ2-7; D not certain. Trimming took 6 bases from V and 1 from J, leaving 10 bases between them. Germline values: CDR1 SEHNR, CDR2 FQNEAQ (reference sequence). This CDR3 has 13 amino acids. The CDR3 spells CASSTGNSYEQYF. CDR3 DNA: TGTGCCAGCAGTACTGGAAATTCCTACGAGCAGTACTTC.

This chain connects TRBV9 to TRBJ2-2; D might be TRBD1 or TRBD2, each matching 6 bases. Between the trimmed V and J ends, which lost 3 bases and 5 bases, there was a span of 14 bases. The CDR3 spans 15 residues. Germline CDR1 and CDR2: SGDLS and YYNGEE. The CDR3 coding sequence is TGTGCCAGCAGCGCCGGAGGGGGAGTGACCGGGGAGCTGTTTTTT. The encoded protein is CASSAGGGVTGELFF.

This clonotype was recorded many times. The chain combines TRBV9 with TRBJ1-5, with D hard to call. Deletions cut 2 bases from V and 1 base from J, with 7 bases between. The V gene's germline CDR1 is SGDLS and CDR2 YYNGEE. The length of the CDR3 is 14 residues. The CDR3: CASSVAPSNQPQHF. The CDR3 region has the DNA TGTGCCAGCAGCGTCGCCCCGAGCAATCAGCCCCAGCATTTT.

The chain couples TRBV29-1 to TRBJ2-2; D unclear. The CDR3 covers 13 residues. Germline V gene lookup returns CDR1 SQVTM and CDR2 ANQGSEA. Trimming shortened V by 4 bases and J by 3 bases, and 9 bases separated the two germline ends. In DNA form, the CDR3 reads TGCAGCGTTGTCGGTGGGGACACCGGGGAGCTGTTTTTT. It yields the protein CSVVGGDTGELFF.

This rearrangement joins TRBV20-1 to TRBJ1-2; D remains ambiguous. Trimming removed 0 bases at V and 0 bases at J, with 8 bases between. The CDR3 spans 14 residues. In germline, CDR1 is DFQATT, CDR2 SNEGSKA (reference sequence). CDR3 in amino acids: CSARDPGPNYGYTF. CDR3 sequence (DNA): TGCAGTGCTAGAGATCCTGGCCCTAACTATGGCTACACCTTC.

Only a few counts were recorded for this clonotype. CDR3 in DNA: TGTGCCAGCAGCCAAACAGGGGGTGGCTACACCTTC. Translated: CASSQTGGGYTF. The chain recombines TRBV2 with TRBJ1-2; 8 nucleotides match TRBD1. Trimming removed 6 bases from V and 7 bases from J; junction bases left unmatched: 4. The length of the CDR3 is 12 residues. The V gene's germline CDR1 is SNHLY and CDR2 FYNNEI.